A selection of T cell receptor beta chains follows, all from one sample in a study of Ad26.COV2.S vaccination and SARS-CoV-2 variants. TCRdb keeps only in-frame clones here, not all; method: immunoSEQ multiplex PCR. The data hold hundreds of thousands of clones, with around 90% observed a single time. The specimen was peripheral blood, collected in a trial of Ad26.COV2.S vaccine versus placebo. The receptors originated from a person between 18 and 60 years old who received the Ad26.COV2.S COVID-19 vaccine or a placebo. The CDR3 runs from the conserved cysteine through the conserved F or W. The D gene is left open where the match is weak. The size field is filled for only some rows; it gives once, few, many or a size class.

CDR3aa	CDR3nt	v_gene	j_gene	abundance	d_gene
CASSWATGGLDNEKLFF	TGTGCCAGCAGCTGGGCGACAGGGGGTTTGGATAATGAAAAACTGTTTTTT	TRBV5-8	TRBJ1-4	NA	TRBD1
CASSLGRAEGYTF	TGTGCCAGCAGCCTGGGTCGGGCTGAAGGCTACACCTTC	TRBV5-4	TRBJ1-2	NA	NA
CASGTSGSYNEQFF	TGTGCCAGCGGGACTAGCGGGTCCTACAATGAGCAGTTCTTC	TRBV27	TRBJ2-1	NA	TRBD2
CASSLAGNTIYF	TGTGCCAGCAGCTTAGCTGGAAACACCATATATTTT	TRBV11-2	TRBJ1-3	few	NA
CASSLGPEAFF	TGCGCCAGCAGCTTGGGACCTGAAGCTTTCTTT	TRBV5-1	TRBJ1-1	NA	NA
CASSPLDPPDTIYF	TGTGCCAGCAGCCCGTTGGACCCCCCGGACACCATATATTTT	TRBV9	TRBJ1-3	NA	NA
CASSPGTGGREQYF	TGCGCCAGCAGCCCAGGGACAGGGGGCCGCGAGCAGTACTTC	TRBV4-1	TRBJ2-7	NA	TRBD1
CASNYDTAMNTEAFF	TGTGCCAGCAACTACGACACAGCCATGAACACTGAAGCTTTCTTT	TRBV2	TRBJ1-1	NA	NA
CASSYSRYEQYF	TGTGCCAGCAGTTACTCTCGCTACGAGCAGTACTTC	TRBV6-2/TRBV6-3	TRBJ2-7	NA	NA
CASSPTGIGKETQYF	TGTGCCAGCAGCCCGACCGGTATCGGGAAAGAGACCCAGTACTTC	TRBV7-2	TRBJ2-5	once	NA
CASSLGGVSTYEQYF	TGTGCCAGCAGCCTGGGGGGGGTCAGTACCTACGAGCAGTACTTC	TRBV5-4	TRBJ2-7	NA	TRBD2
CASSYDRGVVSTEAFF	TGTGCCAGCAGTTACGACAGGGGGGTCGTGAGCACTGAAGCTTTCTTT	TRBV27	TRBJ1-1	NA	TRBD1
CASSPARGGRYEQYF	TGCGCCAGCAGCCCGGCTCGCGGGGGGCGCTACGAGCAGTACTTC	TRBV4-3	TRBJ2-7	few	TRBD2
CSASRIGGSGGRVGELFF	TGCAGTGCTAGTAGAATAGGGGGTAGCGGCGGAAGAGTCGGGGAGCTGTTTTTT	TRBV20-1	TRBJ2-2	NA	NA
CASSLSPTGDREQYF	TGTGCCAGCAGTCTCTCCCCGACAGGGGACCGTGAGCAGTACTTC	TRBV6-5	TRBJ2-7	NA	TRBD1
CASSRRSGVTGELFF	TGTGCCAGCAGTCGCCGTTCCGGGGTCACCGGGGAGCTGTTTTTT	TRBV25-1	TRBJ2-2	NA	NA
CASSRDSAYEQYF	TGTGCCAGCAGCCGGGACAGCGCCTACGAGCAGTACTTC	TRBV6-6	TRBJ2-7	NA	TRBD1
CASSQGTISETQYF	TGTGCCAGCAGCCAAGGGACTATCTCCGAGACCCAGTACTTC	TRBV3-1/TRBV3-2	TRBJ2-5	NA	NA
CASSQTGTGVSPLHF	TGTGCCAGCAGTCAAACCGGGACAGGGGTTTCACCCCTCCACTTT	TRBV27	TRBJ1-6	NA	TRBD1
CASSPWGSGYNEQFF	TGCGCCAGCAGCCCCTGGGGGAGCGGGTACAATGAGCAGTTCTTC	TRBV4-1	TRBJ2-1	NA	NA
CAIRREGAPLHF	TGTGCCATCAGGAGGGAGGGGGCGCCCCTCCACTTT	TRBV10-3	TRBJ1-6	NA	TRBD1
CASGLVRYLPENYSNQPQHF	TGTGCTAGTGGTTTGGTACGGTATTTACCCGAGAATTATAGCAATCAGCCCCAGCATTTT	TRBV12-5	TRBJ1-5	NA	NA
CASSLDSVSYEQYF	TGTGCCAGCTCTCTCGACAGTGTCTCCTACGAGCAGTACTTC	TRBV18	TRBJ2-7	NA	NA
CASSLAGREDGYTF	TGTGCCAGCAGCTTAGCCGGCAGGGAAGATGGCTACACCTTC	TRBV11-2	TRBJ1-2	NA	NA
CASSQMRQRDYGYTF	TGTGCCAGCAGTCAAATGAGGCAGCGGGACTATGGCTACACCTTC	TRBV6-5	TRBJ1-2	NA	NA
CASSVSGRGETQYF	TGTGCCAGCAGCGTCTCGGGGAGGGGGGAGACCCAGTACTTC	TRBV7-9	TRBJ2-5	NA	NA
CASSPPWKGRYEQYF	TGTGCCAGCAGTCCCCCCTGGAAGGGGAGATACGAGCAGTACTTC	TRBV27	TRBJ2-7	NA	NA
CASSQASVTYEQYF	TGTGCCAGCAGCCAAGCCTCCGTAACCTACGAGCAGTACTTC	TRBV3-1/TRBV3-2	TRBJ2-7	NA	NA
CASSLGTANYGYTF	TGCGCCAGCAGCTTGGGGACAGCGAACTATGGCTACACCTTC	TRBV5-1	TRBJ1-2	NA	NA
CASSRGRPLNTEAFF	TGTGCCAGCAGTCGGGGGAGGCCCCTGAACACTGAAGCTTTCTTT	TRBV2	TRBJ1-1	NA	NA
CASSGAAGGQETQYF	TGTGCCAGCAGCGGCGCAGCGGGGGGCCAAGAGACCCAGTACTTC	TRBV9	TRBJ2-5	NA	TRBD2
CSATGFSAFF	TGCAGCGCTACAGGGTTCTCAGCTTTCTTT	TRBV29-1	TRBJ1-1	NA	NA
CASSRTGGSSNQPQHF	TGTGCCAGTAGTCGGACAGGGGGTAGTAGCAATCAGCCCCAGCATTTT	TRBV19	TRBJ1-5	NA	TRBD1
CASSLNGQGRQPQHF	TGTGCCAGCAGTTTGAATGGTCAGGGTAGGCAGCCCCAGCATTTT	TRBV27	TRBJ1-5	NA	NA
CASSSGGPSSYNSPLHF	TGTGCCAGCAGTTCGGGGGGGCCAAGCTCCTATAATTCACCCCTCCACTTT	TRBV7-2	TRBJ1-6	NA	NA
CSVDNANTGELFF	TGCAGCGTTGACAACGCAAACACCGGGGAGCTGTTTTTT	TRBV29-1	TRBJ2-2	NA	NA
CATGSGGSYEQYF	TGTGCCACAGGGTCGGGGGGGTCCTACGAGCAGTACTTC	TRBV19	TRBJ2-7	NA	TRBD2
CSVLRGTGELFF	TGCAGCGTTCTTAGGGGGACCGGGGAGCTGTTTTTT	TRBV29-1	TRBJ2-2	NA	NA
CATSDPLSSYNEQFF	TGTGCCACCAGTGACCCCCTTAGCTCCTACAATGAGCAGTTCTTC	TRBV24-1	TRBJ2-1	once	NA
CASSILQGQANEKLFF	TGTGCCAGCAGCATATTACAGGGACAAGCTAATGAAAAACTGTTTTTT	TRBV7-8	TRBJ1-4	NA	NA
CASHDSLNTEAFF	TGTGCCAGCCACGATTCCCTGAACACTGAAGCTTTCTTT	TRBV28	TRBJ1-1	NA	NA
CASSQDFGYTEAFF	TGCGCCAGCAGCCAAGATTTCGGGTACACTGAAGCTTTCTTT	TRBV4-3	TRBJ1-1	once	NA
CASSLTGFTEAFF	TGTGCCAGCAGCCTTACAGGGTTCACTGAAGCTTTCTTT	TRBV6-5	TRBJ1-1	few	NA
CASGQGSDTQYF	TGTGCCAGTGGACAGGGCTCAGATACGCAGTATTTT	TRBV3-1/TRBV3-2	TRBJ2-3	once	TRBD1
CASSPSITGLAGGYTF	TGTGCCAGCAGCCCAAGTATTACGGGGTTGGCCGGGGGCTACACCTTC	TRBV3-1/TRBV3-2	TRBJ1-2	NA	NA
CASTRDRGLWDGYTF	TGTGCCAGCACCCGGGACAGGGGCTTATGGGATGGCTACACCTTC	TRBV6-5	TRBJ1-2	NA	TRBD1
CASRIPGTYSTDTQYF	TGTGCCAGCAGAATCCCAGGGACTTATAGCACAGATACGCAGTATTTT	TRBV27	TRBJ2-3	NA	NA
CAWSSGPNTEAFF	TGTGCCTGGAGTTCCGGGCCTAACACTGAAGCTTTCTTT	TRBV30	TRBJ1-1	once	NA
CASSLASPLGETQYF	TGTGCCAGCAGCTTGGCCTCGCCCTTGGGGGAGACCCAGTACTTC	TRBV5-4	TRBJ2-5	NA	NA
CASSLAQEVTEAFF	TGTGCCAGCAGCTTAGCGCAGGAGGTCACTGAAGCTTTCTTT	TRBV7-8	TRBJ1-1	NA	NA
CATSPPGGGTEKLFF	TGTGCCACCAGCCCCCCCGGGGGGGGTACTGAAAAACTGTTTTTT	TRBV15	TRBJ1-4	NA	NA
CASSLGPLNEKLFF	TGCGCCAGCAGCTTGGGGCCCCTTAATGAAAAACTGTTTTTT	TRBV5-1	TRBJ1-4	NA	NA
CASSIRGLEAFF	TGTGCCAGTAGTATTAGGGGCCTTGAAGCTTTCTTT	TRBV19	TRBJ1-1	few	NA
CASTRGPGFYEQYF	TGTGCCAGCACCAGGGGGCCCGGGTTCTACGAGCAGTACTTC	TRBV5-8	TRBJ2-7	NA	TRBD1
CASLKGGAAYNEQFF	TGTGCCAGTCTCAAGGGGGGGGCCGCCTACAATGAGCAGTTCTTC	TRBV19	TRBJ2-1	NA	NA
CASSILYATGTGDTGELFF	TGTGCCAGTAGTATCCTCTACGCTACCGGGACAGGGGACACCGGGGAGCTGTTTTTT	TRBV19	TRBJ2-2	NA	TRBD1
CSASPAGVGTGELFF	TGCAGTGCTAGTCCAGCGGGGGTCGGGACCGGGGAGCTGTTTTTT	TRBV20-1	TRBJ2-2	NA	TRBD2
CASSQDQGSPLHF	TGCGCCAGCAGCCAAGACCAGGGCTCACCCCTCCACTTT	TRBV4-3	TRBJ1-6	NA	NA
CASSYRGIGELFF	TGTGCCAGCAGCTACAGAGGGATCGGGGAGCTGTTTTTT	TRBV13	TRBJ2-2	NA	NA